These 27 T cell receptor beta chains originate from one sample sequenced in a study of T-cell memory formation after mild COVID-19. TCRdb fed the 5' RACE reads into MiXCR, producing one record per CDR3 protein. The repertoire consists of around 340,000 distinct CDR3 sequences, with roughly 15% occurring once and the leading ten covering approximately 22%. What was sequenced was PBMCs or a T cell subset sorted from them (not recorded which). The receptors derive from a man aged 18 to 35 who had mild COVID-19 (a few samples of this study predate the infection). Cell type and time point are not known.

V and J are TRBV7-9 and TRBJ1-6; D remains ambiguous. V lost 3 bases and J lost 8, with 5 bases in between. Germline V lookup: CDR1 SEHNR, CDR2 FQNEAQ (reference sequence). This CDR3 contains 12 residues. The CDR3 here is CASSFGDSPLHF. The DNA of the CDR3 is TGTGCCAGCAGCTTCGGAGATTCACCCCTCCACTTT.

This clonotype was detected a few times. The V and J genes are TRBV7-9 and TRBJ2-6; tentative D call: TRBD2 (7 bases). The ends were cut back, 3 bases at V and 4 bases at J, with 13 bases in the middle. Per the germline V gene, CDR1 is SEHNR and CDR2 is FQNEAQ (reference sequence). This CDR3 region has 16 residues. The DNA for the CDR3 is TGTGCCAGCAGCTTTCCGGGGGGCTTAGGGGCCAACGTCCTGACTTTC. Amino acid sequence: CASSFPGGLGANVLTF.

The rearrangement links TRBV6-2 or TRBV6-3 to TRBJ2-1; 10 bases align to TRBD2. CDR3 length: 14 amino acids. The V segment lost 4 bases and the J segment 6 bases; nucleotides outside the gene matches: 3. Per germline, CDR1 MNHEY and CDR2 SVGEGT. CDR3 nucleotide sequence: TGTGCCAGCAGTTCCGGGACTAGCGCCAATGAGCAGTTCTTC. Translating gives CASSSGTSANEQFF.

The sample holds one count of this clonotype. The chain combines TRBV7-2 with TRBJ1-5; D unresolved. The CDR3 contains 14 residues. Trimming left V 1 base short and J 4 bases short, with 8 bases between. Germline V lookup: CDR1 SGHTA, CDR2 FQGNSA. CDR3 DNA: TGTGCCAGCAGCTTAGTAGTCGGTAATCAGCCCCAGCATTTT. This codes for CASSLVVGNQPQHF.

The rearrangement links TRBV18 to TRBJ1-2; a weak D match, TRBD1 (5 bases). V was trimmed by 1 base and J by 4 bases, leaving 16 bases between them. The germline CDR1 and CDR2 sequences are KGHSH and LQKENI. CDR3 size: 16 residues. CDR3 loop: CASSPRPGFYLYGYTF. CDR3 in DNA: TGTGCCAGCTCACCACGACCAGGGTTCTACCTCTATGGCTACACCTTC.

This clonotype was seen only a few times. CDR3 DNA: TGTGCCAGCAGCCAAGGGTTAAGGGCTAGCCCCCAAGAGACCCAGTACTTC. Translated, it gives CASSQGLRASPQETQYF. V gene TRBV3-1 combines with J gene TRBJ2-5, with D possibly TRBD2 on 5 matching bases. V lost 1 base, J lost 1 base, and 16 bases lay in between. The CDR3 has 17 amino acids. Germline V gene lookup returns CDR1 LGHDT and CDR2 YNNKEL (reference sequence).

This clonotype was detected only a few times. The chain has TRBV6-1 and TRBJ1-2; the match to TRBD1 covers 9 bases. This CDR3 has 12 residues. Germline V gives CDR1 MNHNS, CDR2 SASEGT. Trimming at V came to 8 bases and at J to 8 bases, leaving 6 bases not matched to a gene. CDR3 amino acids: CASFPGQGGYTF. The CDR3 coding sequence is TGTGCCAGCTTTCCGGGACAGGGAGGCTACACCTTC.

The chain has TRBV30 and TRBJ1-6; 9 bases align to TRBD1. Germline CDR1 is GTSNPN and CDR2 is SVGIG (reference sequence). The CDR3 extends over 14 amino acids. J lost 7 bases, V lost 1 base, and 2 bases had no gene match. CDR3 amino acids: CAWSAGQGNSPLHF. In DNA, the CDR3 is TGTGCCTGGAGTGCAGGACAGGGGAATTCACCCCTCCACTTT.

The rearrangement links TRBV20-1 to TRBJ1-6; TRBD1 might be the D (5 bases). Germline V CDR1 and CDR2: DFQATT, SNEGSKA (reference sequence). The V end was cut by 6 bases, the J end by 7 bases, with 10 bases between. The CDR3 loop spans 12 amino acids. The CDR3 here is CSARWGNSPLHF. CDR3 DNA sequence: TGCAGTGCACGGTGGGGGAATTCACCCCTCCACTTT.

This clonotype was found a few times. V and J are TRBV7-6 and TRBJ2-5; the D gene is possibly TRBD2 (7 bases). V was trimmed by 1 base and J by 2 bases, leaving 20 bases between them. This CDR3 has 18 residues. The V gene's germline CDR1 is SGHVS and CDR2 FNYEAQ. In DNA, the CDR3 is TGTGCCAGCAGCTTAGGGGGGGGGCTTTATCGATATCAAGAGACCCAGTACTTC. Its protein is CASSLGGGLYRYQETQYF.

This clonotype was observed at least ten times. The chain joins TRBV7-9 to TRBJ2-7; 9 positions match TRBD1. The germline V gene encodes CDR1 SEHNR and CDR2 FQNEAQ (reference sequence). The trim removed 5 bases at V and 1 base at J, leaving 6 bases unmatched. The CDR3 runs to 15 residues. The CDR3 DNA is TGTGCCAGCAGCGACAGGACAGGGGCTTCCTACGAGCAGTACTTC. Protein sequence: CASSDRTGASYEQYF.

This clonotype has a handful of counts. The chain recombines TRBV29-1 with TRBJ2-2; no firm D call. Germline V gives CDR1 SQVTM, CDR2 ANQGSEA. CDR3 length: 13 residues. Trimming stripped 3 bases from V and 5 bases from J, with 10 bases between. The CDR3 spells CSVDGSETGELFF. As DNA, the CDR3 is TGCAGCGTTGATGGCAGTGAAACCGGGGAGCTGTTTTTT.

The chain recombines TRBV7-6 with TRBJ1-6; no clear D gene. V lost 1 base to trimming and J lost 10 bases, with 11 bases between them. The CDR3 is 14 amino acids. Per germline, CDR1 SGHVS and CDR2 FNYEAQ. The chain's CDR3 is CASSLGVSSSPLHF. DNA of the CDR3: TGTGCCAGCAGCTTAGGGGTCAGTTCCTCACCCCTCCACTTT.

CDR3 residues: CASSRDRVASDEQFF. The CDR3 DNA reads as TGCGCCAGCAGCCGGGACAGGGTAGCTTCGGATGAGCAGTTCTTC. The V gene is TRBV4-3, the J gene TRBJ2-1; 9 nucleotides match TRBD1. This CDR3 contains 15 residues. The junction had 9 bases not matched to a gene; V was cut back by 4 bases and J by 8 bases. In germline, CDR1 is LGHNA, CDR2 YSLEER.

This clonotype has a handful of counts. This chain uses TRBV7-9 with TRBJ1-6; maybe TRBD1 (6 bases). V lost 3 bases, J lost 7 bases, and 16 bases lay in between. This CDR3 spans 16 amino acids. Looked up from germline, CDR1 is SEHNR and CDR2 is FQNEAQ (reference sequence). The CDR3 DNA reads TGTGCCAGCAGCTTGGCTTTCGGGACAAAAAATTCACCCCTCCACTTT. This gives the protein CASSLAFGTKNSPLHF. Combining the CDR3 with reference TRBV7-9 and TRBJ1-6 gives the whole variable domain DTGVSQNPRHKITKRGQNVTFRCDPISEHNRLYWYRQTLGQGPEFLTYFQNEAQLEKSRLLSDRFSAERPKGSFSTLEIQRTEQGDSAMYLCASSLAFGTKNSPLHFGNGTRLTVT.

In this sample, this clonotype turned up a few times. The rearrangement links TRBV7-3 to TRBJ2-7; no firm D call. Germline V lookup: CDR1 SGHTA, CDR2 FQGTGA. The germline V and J ends were trimmed by 4 bases and 6 bases, with 28 bases remaining between them. The CDR3 loop spans 18 amino acids. The CDR3 protein is CASSYGLESQALTCEQYF. The CDR3 bases are TGTGCCAGCAGCTACGGCCTTGAGAGTCAGGCTCTCACCTGCGAGCAGTACTTC.

The CDR3 DNA is TGTGCCAGCAGTTCTCGCCCGAACCTTCGCTATACCTATGGCTACACCTTC. This gives the protein CASSSRPNLRYTYGYTF. The genes are TRBV28 and TRBJ1-2; D gene unclear. V was pared by 4 bases and J by 4 bases, with 22 bases between. Germline-derived CDR1 and CDR2 are MDHEN and SYDVKM. The CDR3 length is 17 residues.

This clonotype came up a few times. V is TRBV9 and J is TRBJ1-1; D might be TRBD1 (5 bases). In germline, CDR1 is SGDLS, CDR2 YYNGEE. This CDR3 contains 15 residues. The V gene lost 0 bases and the J gene lost 0 bases, with 9 bases spanning the gap. Here the CDR3 DNA reads TGTGCCAGCAGCGTAGGAGGGGCCATGAACACTGAAGCTTTCTTT. Translation: CASSVGGAMNTEAFF. Filled out from reference TRBV9 and TRBJ1-1, the complete variable domain reads DSGVTQTPKHLITATGQRVTLRCSPRSGDLSVYWYQQSLDQGLQFLIQYYNGEERAKGNILERFSAQQFPDLHSELNLSSLELGDSALYFCASSVGGAMNTEAFFGQGTRLTVV.

The chain has TRBV5-1 and TRBJ2-5; D uncertain. The V end was cut by 4 bases, the J end by 5 bases, with 15 bases between. This CDR3 is 14 amino acids long. Germline lookup yields CDR1 SGHRS and CDR2 YFSETQ. The CDR3 nucleotides are TGCGCCAGCAGCACCTCATACAGAGATGAGACCCAGTACTTC. It translates to CASSTSYRDETQYF.

This clonotype was seen just once. The V and J genes are TRBV5-1 and TRBJ2-3; D remains unclear. CDR1 and CDR2 (germline): SGHRS, YFSETQ. Trimming removed 4 bases from V and 0 bases from J, with 9 bases in between. The CDR3 covers 14 residues. CDR3 nucleotide sequence: TGCGCCAGCAGCCGGTGGGGTAGCACAGATACGCAGTATTTT. As protein: CASSRWGSTDTQYF.

In its sample, this clonotype was seen many times. This chain links TRBV18 with TRBJ1-2; the match to TRBD1 covers 8 bases. CDR1 and CDR2 (germline): KGHSH, LQKENI. The trim removed 7 bases at V and 3 bases at J, leaving 10 bases unmatched. The CDR3 covers 15 residues. The CDR3 sequence: CASFSTGDGDYGYTF. As DNA, the CDR3 is TGTGCCAGCTTTTCGACAGGGGACGGCGACTATGGCTACACCTTC.

The gene calls are TRBV7-9 and TRBJ2-2; D is perhaps TRBD2 (7 bases). Per the germline V gene, CDR1 is SEHNR and CDR2 is FQNEAQ (reference sequence). The CDR3 sequence is 12 residues long. Trimming left V 8 bases short and J 16 bases short, with 20 bases between. The CDR3 region is CASGAGAIPEFF. The DNA for the CDR3 is TGTGCCAGCGGGGCGGGGGCCATACCGGAGTTTTTT. The full variable domain, in which reference TRBV7-9 and TRBJ2-2 provide the parts outside the CDR3, is DTGVSQNPRHKITKRGQNVTFRCDPISEHNRLYWYRQTLGQGPEFLTYFQNEAQLEKSRLLSDRFSAERPKGSFSTLEIQRTEQGDSAMYLCASGAGAIPEFFGEGSRLTVL.

The sample holds a few counts of this clonotype. V usage is TRBV7-9 and J usage is TRBJ1-4; D gene uncertain. Germline V gene sequence: CDR1 SEHNR, CDR2 FQNEAQ (reference sequence). The V end lost 5 bases, the J end lost 5 bases, and 15 bases lay between the germline ends. CDR3 length equals 15 residues. The CDR3 DNA reads as TGTGCCAGCAGCAGCAGGACGGATCAAAATGAAAAACTGTTTTTT. Protein product: CASSSRTDQNEKLFF. Supplemented by reference TRBV7-9 and TRBJ1-4, the full variable domain reads DTGVSQNPRHKITKRGQNVTFRCDPISEHNRLYWYRQTLGQGPEFLTYFQNEAQLEKSRLLSDRFSAERPKGSFSTLEIQRTEQGDSAMYLCASSSRTDQNEKLFFGSGTQLSVL.

Notes on this clonotype: This could be a read error, since a much larger clone is one nucleotide away. This sequence joins TRBV11-2 and TRBJ2-5; the D gene is possibly TRBD1 (5 bases). This CDR3 is built from 13 residues. From germline, CDR1 is SGHAT and CDR2 FQNNGV. The CDR3 loop is CAGSLGAWETQYF. CDR3 bases: TGTGCCGGCAGCTTAGGGGCTTGGGAGACCCAGTACTTC.

This clonotype was seen once. The chain is built from TRBV7-9 and TRBJ1-1, with unresolved D. This CDR3 has 12 residues. Germline V gives CDR1 SEHNR, CDR2 FQNEAQ (reference sequence). The V end lost 5 bases, the J end lost 5 bases, and 9 bases lay between the germline ends. CDR3 in amino acids: CASSLERTEAFF. CDR3 nucleotide sequence: TGTGCCAGCAGCCTCGAGAGGACTGAAGCTTTCTTT. The variable domain in full, completed from reference TRBV7-9 and TRBJ1-1, reads DTGVSQNPRHKITKRGQNVTFRCDPISEHNRLYWYRQTLGQGPEFLTYFQNEAQLEKSRLLSDRFSAERPKGSFSTLEIQRTEQGDSAMYLCASSLERTEAFFGQGTRLTVV.

This clonotype showed up just a few times. The V call is TRBV20-1, the J call TRBJ2-7, with D perhaps matching TRBD1 (6 bases). The CDR3 contains 12 residues. Germline assignment: CDR1 DFQATT and CDR2 SNEGSKA (reference sequence). The CDR3 DNA sequence: TGCAGCCCTTTTAGGGGGACCTACGAGCAGTACGTC. Translating it yields CSPFRGTYEQYV.

This clonotype has a handful of counts. The rearrangement links TRBV18 to TRBJ2-7, with D maybe TRBD2 (6 bases). The germline gives CDR1 KGHSH, CDR2 LQKENI. The CDR3 is 13 amino acids. The V and J ends lost 3 bases and 6 bases respectively, with 12 bases between them. In DNA, the CDR3 is TGTGCCAGCTCACCGGGCCGGGAGCTCGAGCAGTACTTC. Amino acid sequence: CASSPGRELEQYF.